This T cell receptor (beta chain) comes out of a study of shared clonotypes between healthy human individuals. Background on the study: There were three CD4 naive, three CD4 memory, two CD8 naive and one CD8 memory plates per donor.

Each of the donors was a healthy adult who was HIV-negative and had not had a recent acute infection or vaccination. Original handling: As immunoSEQ supplied junction-only sequences (without quality scores), filtering differed. Profiling relied on immunoSEQ multiplex PCR, and the TCRdb table lists in-frame clones only, not all of them. V and J calls and clone size follow that table, whereas D and trimming were derived from the DNA. Seen here are under 1,100,000 clones, approximately 78% observed once, and the top ten hold under 0.8%. This clone showed up just a few times. CDR3 length: 18 amino acids. Germline V gene data show CDR1 as SGDLS and CDR2 as YYNGEE. The junction had 12 bases not matched to a gene; V was cut back by 4 bases and J by 6 bases.

The TCR sequence derives from a man between 18 and 29 years old in good health. Some clones in this sample may be carry-over from other donors' samples. The chain couples TRBV9 to TRBJ2-2, with 13 bases lining up with TRBD2. The sample taken for sequencing was memory CD4+ T cells from PBMCs. The subset: CD45RA-negative fraction. This chain's CDR3 is CASSSPQGTSGNSGELFF. CDR3 bases: TGTGCCAGCAGCTCGCCACAGGGGACTAGCGGGAATTCCGGGGAGCTGTTTTTT.